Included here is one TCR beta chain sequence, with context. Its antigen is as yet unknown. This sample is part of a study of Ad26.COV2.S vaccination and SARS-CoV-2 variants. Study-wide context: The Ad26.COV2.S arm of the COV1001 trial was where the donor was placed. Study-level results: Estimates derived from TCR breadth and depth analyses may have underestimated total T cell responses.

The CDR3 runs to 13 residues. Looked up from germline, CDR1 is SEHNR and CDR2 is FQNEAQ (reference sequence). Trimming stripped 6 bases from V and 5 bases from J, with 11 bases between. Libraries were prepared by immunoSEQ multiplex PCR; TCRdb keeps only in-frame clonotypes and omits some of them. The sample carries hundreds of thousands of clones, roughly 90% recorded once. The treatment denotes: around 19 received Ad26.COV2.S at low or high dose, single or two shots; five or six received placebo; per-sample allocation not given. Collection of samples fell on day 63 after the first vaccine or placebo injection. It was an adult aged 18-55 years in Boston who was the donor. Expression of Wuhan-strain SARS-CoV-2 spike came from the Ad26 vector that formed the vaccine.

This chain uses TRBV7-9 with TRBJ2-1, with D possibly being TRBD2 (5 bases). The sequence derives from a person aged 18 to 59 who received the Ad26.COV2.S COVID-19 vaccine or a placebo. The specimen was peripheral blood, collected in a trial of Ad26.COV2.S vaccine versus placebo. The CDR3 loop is CASRYGGHNEQFF. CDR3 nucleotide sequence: TGTGCCAGCAGGTATGGCGGGCACAATGAGCAGTTCTTC.